This entry features one T cell receptor (beta chain) sequence. The antigen is unknown. V was clipped by 1 base and J by 4 bases; unmatched bases: 6. This CDR3 contains 15 residues. Germline assignment: CDR1 SGHTA and CDR2 FQGNSA. The data originate from a study of shared clonotypes between healthy human individuals. General study results and limits: As a rule, naive subsets had a larger estimated richness than memory subsets. Non-shared clonotypes showed lower generation probabilities than clonotypes common to all four donors.

Some clones are missing from TCRdb's copy, which holds only in-frame ones; the method was immunoSEQ multiplex PCR. Here the sample spans 700,000 or so clones, 72% being singletons. Sequenced sample: memory CD4+ T cells sorted from blood. Subset meaning: CD45RA-negative fraction. This sequence originates from a woman aged 25-40 years in good health. V usage is TRBV7-2 and J usage is TRBJ2-5; 7 bases are shared with TRBD1. CDR3 sequence: CASSLVTGPRETQYF. The CDR3 DNA follows: TGTGCCAGCAGCTTAGTGACAGGGCCGCGAGAGACCCAGTACTTC.